A single sample gave rise to the 20 T cell receptor beta chains below, sequenced in a study of PD-1 blockade in classical Hodgkin lymphoma. No patient escaped relapse after autologous stem cell transplantation, and brentuximab vedotin exposure varied. Here immunoSEQ multiplex PCR was the method, and the copy in TCRdb shows in-frame clones only, minus some. Among 14,000 or so clones listed, under 90% were seen once. Sequences were derived from peripheral blood mononuclear cells (PBMCs), sampled at baseline. Every receptor here comes from a human donor with classical Hodgkin lymphoma.

The rearrangement uses TRBV14 and TRBJ1-2; TRBD1 might be the D (6 bases). V was shortened by 1 base and J by 1 base, with 16 bases between the two germline ends. Germline V gives CDR1 SGHDN, CDR2 FVKESK. There are 17 residues in the CDR3. CDR3 DNA sequence: TGTGCCAGCAGCCAAGTGGGGGGCCCAATCCTTAACTATGGCTACACCTTC. It encodes CASSQVGGPILNYGYTF.

This clone was seen only once. V and J are TRBV5-6 and TRBJ1-2; D is perhaps TRBD1 (6 bases). Germline-derived CDR1 and CDR2 are SGHDT and YYEEEE. V was clipped by 4 bases and J by 8 bases, with 9 bases between them. This CDR3 is built from 11 residues. The CDR3 loop is CASSPGEGYTF. For the CDR3, the DNA is TGTGCCAGCAGCCCAGGGGAGGGCTACACCTTC. The full variable domain, its missing parts supplied by reference TRBV5-6 and TRBJ1-2, is DAGVTQSPTHLIKTRGQQVTLRCSPKSGHDTVSWYQQALGQGPQFIFQYYEEEERQRGNFPDRFSGHQFPNYSSELNVNALLLGDSALYLCASSPGEGYTFGSGTRLTVV.

The rearrangement links TRBV4-1 to TRBJ1-4, with 7 bases identical to TRBD1. This CDR3 is built from 15 residues. The germline V gene has CDR1 MGHRA and CDR2 YSYEKL. Trimming removed 4 bases from V and 6 bases from J; junction bases left unmatched: 8. The CDR3 spells CASSPRTGPYEKLFF. The CDR3, as DNA: TGCGCCAGCAGCCCGCGGACAGGCCCCTATGAAAAACTGTTTTTT.

This chain links TRBV2 with TRBJ2-6; no clear D gene. Germline CDR1 is SNHLY and CDR2 is FYNNEI. The V and J ends lost 4 bases and 2 bases respectively, with 6 bases between them. The CDR3 totals 14 residues. Written as DNA, the CDR3 is TGTGCCAGCAGTGCAGAGGCTGGGGCCAACGTCCTGACTTTC. Translated: CASSAEAGANVLTF.

This chain uses TRBV9 with TRBJ1-3; weak D call: TRBD1 (6 bases). Trimming left V 4 bases short and J 2 bases short, with 13 bases between. This CDR3 has 15 residues. In germline, CDR1 is SGDLS, CDR2 YYNGEE. The CDR3, as DNA: TGTGCCAGCAGCACCCGTACAGGGACTGGAAACACCATATATTTT. It codes for CASSTRTGTGNTIYF.

The chain recombines TRBV4-1 with TRBJ2-5; 13 nucleotides line up with TRBD2. J was trimmed by 4 bases and V by 1 base; bases with no gene match: 0. This CDR3 region has 15 residues. Per germline, CDR1 MGHRA and CDR2 YSYEKL. CDR3 amino acids: CASSQGLAGGETQYF. In DNA form, the CDR3 reads TGCGCCAGCAGCCAAGGACTAGCGGGGGGAGAGACCCAGTACTTC.

The chain joins TRBV7-3 to TRBJ1-6; no clear D gene. This CDR3 spans 14 amino acids. The germline V and J ends were trimmed by 2 bases and 10 bases, with 12 bases remaining between them. Germline CDR1 is SGHTA and CDR2 is FQGTGA. The CDR3: CASSLVGRESPLHF. The CDR3 nucleotides are TGTGCCAGCAGCTTAGTAGGGAGGGAATCACCCCTCCACTTT.

The chain carries TRBV2 and TRBJ2-5; TRBD2 aligns across 7 bases. The trim removed 8 bases at V and 5 bases at J, leaving 2 bases unmatched. There are 11 residues in the CDR3. Germline V lookup: CDR1 SNHLY, CDR2 FYNNEI. Written as DNA, the CDR3 is TGTGCCAGCGGGGAGGGGGAGACCCAGTACTTC. Its protein is CASGEGETQYF.

The V and J genes are TRBV6-6 and TRBJ2-7; 8 bases match TRBD1. The CDR3 extends over 15 amino acids. The trim removed 4 bases at V and 2 bases at J, leaving 7 bases unmatched. The germline V gene encodes CDR1 MNHNY and CDR2 SVGAGI (reference sequence). CDR3 coding DNA: TGTGCCAGCAGTTTCGGGACAGGAAGACCCTACGAGCAGTACTTC. Translation gives CASSFGTGRPYEQYF.

Comment on this clone: A junction boundary mismatches the germline segment, possibly from a read error. This chain connects TRBV27 to TRBJ2-3, with 14 bases matching TRBD2. Germline V gene data show CDR1 as MNHEY and CDR2 as SMNVEV (reference sequence). The CDR3 runs to 20 residues. CDR3 sequence (DNA): TGTGCCAGCGGTTTGAGGGACGGACTAGCGGGGGGCCCTGGCACAGATACGCAGTATTTT. Its protein product is CASGLRDGLAGGPGTDTQYF.

In DNA, the CDR3 is TGTGCCAGTAGTATAGTTTGGCAGGGGGCGTCCTACGAGCAGTACTTC. Its translation: CASSIVWQGASYEQYF. This rearrangement joins TRBV19 to TRBJ2-7; TRBD1 aligns across 8 bases. Trimming at V came to 1 base and at J to 1 base, leaving 6 bases not matched to a gene. CDR3 size: 16 residues. From germline, CDR1 is LNHDA and CDR2 SQIVND (reference sequence).

CDR3 region: CSVTTLNTEAFF. In DNA, the CDR3 is TGCAGCGTTACGACACTGAACACTGAAGCTTTCTTT. The chain joins TRBV29-1 to TRBJ1-1, with D hard to call. The ends were cut back, 5 bases at V and 0 bases at J, with 7 bases in the middle. Germline V CDR1 and CDR2: SQVTM, ANQGSEA. CDR3 size: 12 residues.

The chain's CDR3 is CASTTQGDTEAFF. DNA of the CDR3: TGTGCCAGCACCACTCAGGGAGACACTGAAGCTTTCTTT. This chain connects TRBV2 to TRBJ1-1, with a weak D call TRBD1 (5 bases). V dropped 7 bases and J dropped 3 bases, with 12 bases sitting between them. This CDR3 comprises 13 residues. Germline CDR1 is SNHLY and CDR2 is FYNNEI.

The V call is TRBV14, the J call TRBJ2-3; D call uncertain. V was shortened by 4 bases and J by 5 bases, with 4 bases between the two germline ends. This CDR3 contains 11 residues. The germline CDR1 and CDR2 sequences are SGHDN and FVKESK. The CDR3 here is CASSPGDTQYF. CDR3 bases: TGTGCCAGCAGCCCGGGAGATACGCAGTATTTT.

V is TRBV6-6 and J is TRBJ1-6, with D maybe TRBD1 (6 bases). Germline V gives CDR1 MNHNY, CDR2 SVGAGI (reference sequence). Trimming pared 4 bases from V and 4 bases from J, leaving 14 bases between. The CDR3 extends over 16 amino acids. The CDR3 nucleotides read TGTGCCAGCAGTTCTCCGCTGGACAGTTATAATTCACCCCTCCACTTT. Protein: CASSSPLDSYNSPLHF.

The rearrangement uses TRBV5-1 and TRBJ2-7; D is possibly TRBD1 or TRBD2 (5 bases each). The V gene lost 1 base and the J gene lost 1 base, with 12 bases spanning the gap. Per germline, CDR1 SGHRS and CDR2 YFSETQ. The CDR3 loop spans 15 amino acids. The CDR3 loop reads CASSLRTGGSYEQYF. CDR3 DNA: TGCGCCAGCAGCTTGCGAACAGGAGGATCCTACGAGCAGTACTTC.

Written as DNA, the CDR3 is TGTGCCAGCAGCTTTTGGCAGGGAGTCGAAGATACGCAGTATTTT. It yields the protein CASSFWQGVEDTQYF. The chain has TRBV7-9 and TRBJ2-3, with D perhaps matching TRBD1 or TRBD2 (5 bases each). CDR3 length: 15 residues. The V end lost 3 bases, the J end lost 5 bases, and 15 bases lay between the germline ends. Germline lookup yields CDR1 SEHNR and CDR2 FQNEAQ (reference sequence).

This clone was counted between two and nine times. This rearrangement joins TRBV25-1 to TRBJ1-6; no clear D gene. The CDR3 has 13 amino acids. Germline values: CDR1 MGHDK, CDR2 SYGVNS. Deletions cut 4 bases from V and 7 bases from J, with 8 bases between. The CDR3 DNA reads TGTGCCAGCAGTGTGCAGCAGAATTCACCCCTCCACTTT. It yields the protein CASSVQQNSPLHF.

The CDR3 region is CASTLRKGPGVDEQYF. CDR3 coding DNA: TGTGCCAGCACCCTCCGGAAGGGGCCGGGCGTGGACGAGCAGTACTTC. The chain joins TRBV27 to TRBJ2-5; TRBD1 might be the D (5 bases). The J call is doubtful: the DNA matches TRBJ2-7 better. From germline, CDR1 is MNHEY and CDR2 SMNVEV (reference sequence). The CDR3 extends over 16 amino acids.

The rearrangement uses TRBV7-2 and TRBJ1-2; D perhaps matches TRBD1 (5 bases). CDR3 length equals 14 residues. V was pared by 5 bases and J by 6 bases, with 16 bases between. Germline CDR1 and CDR2: SGHTA and FQGNSA. CDR3: CASSRTRQGDGYTF. The CDR3 DNA reads as TGTGCCAGCAGCCGGACGCGGCAGGGCGATGGCTACACCTTC.